A selection of T cell receptor beta chains follows, all from one sample in a study of cytomegalovirus exposure and HLA in healthy donors. Sequencing used immunoSEQ multiplex PCR; TCRdb keeps in-frame clones, though not all of them. The table shows around 99,000 clones, with over 65% occurring only once. Sequenced material: PBMCs. These receptors were obtained from a man in his forties in good health and CMV-seronegative. CDR3s include the opening cysteine and the closing phenylalanine or tryptophan. The D gene is left open where the match is weak. Clone sizes are given selectively: once, few, many, or a class where the clone is expanded.

length: 16; D: .; size: .; J: TRBJ2-3; V: TRBV28; DNA: TGTGCCAGCAGTTCCTGGAGGGAGAGGGGAACAGATACGCAGTATTTT; CDR3: CASSSWRERGTDTQYF
length: 20; D: TRBD2; size: .; J: TRBJ2-3; V: TRBV10-3; DNA: TGTGCCATCAGTAAAGCCGGACTAGCGGGGGGGCGGGGTAGCACAGATACGCAGTATTTT; CDR3: CAISKAGLAGGRGSTDTQYF
length: 17; D: TRBD2; size: .; J: TRBJ2-7; V: TRBV11-2; DNA: TGTGCCAGCAGCTTAGATGTTTCATCTAGCGGCTACTACGAGCAGTACTTC; CDR3: CASSLDVSSSGYYEQYF
length: 16; D: TRBD2; size: .; J: TRBJ2-1; V: TRBV18; DNA: TGTGCCAGCTCACCTATGAGGTTAGCGGGATTCAATGAGCAGTTCTTC; CDR3: CASSPMRLAGFNEQFF
length: 15; D: .; size: once; J: TRBJ1-4; V: TRBV9; DNA: TGTGCCAGCAGCCTGGGACATGCAACTAATGAAAAACTGTTTTTT; CDR3: CASSLGHATNEKLFF
length: 16; D: .; size: .; J: TRBJ2-3; V: TRBV9; DNA: TGTGCCAGCAGCCCAAAGACAGGTCCTATCACAGATACGCAGTATTTT; CDR3: CASSPKTGPITDTQYF
length: 13; D: TRBD1; size: .; J: TRBJ1-5; V: TRBV29-1; DNA: TGCAGCGTTGATGTAGGGGGCGGTCAGCCCCAGCATTTT; CDR3: CSVDVGGGQPQHF
length: 13; D: .; size: .; J: TRBJ1-4; V: TRBV15; DNA: TGTGCCACCCACAGGGCGACGTCGGAAAAACTGTTTTTT; CDR3: CATHRATSEKLFF
length: 12; D: .; size: .; J: TRBJ1-1; V: TRBV6-5; DNA: TGTGCCAGCAGTTACGCGGGGGGGGGAGCTTTCTTT; CDR3: CASSYAGGGAFF
length: 14; D: .; size: .; J: TRBJ1-1; V: TRBV5-4; DNA: TGTGCCAGCAGCCCGGAACAGGGGAACACTGAAGCTTTCTTT; CDR3: CASSPEQGNTEAFF
length: 15; D: .; size: few; J: TRBJ2-2; V: TRBV12-1; DNA: TGTGCCAGCAGCTTTGATTTCGTTTCGGCCGGGGAGCTGTTTTTT; CDR3: CASSFDFVSAGELFF
length: 15; D: TRBD1; size: .; J: TRBJ1-1; V: TRBV9; DNA: TGTGCCAGCAGCCCCCGACAGGGGGAGGGCACTGAAGCTTTCTTT; CDR3: CASSPRQGEGTEAFF
length: 13; D: TRBD1; size: .; J: TRBJ1-1; V: TRBV2; DNA: TGTGCCAGCAGGGGACAGGGGAACACTGAAGCTTTCTTT; CDR3: CASRGQGNTEAFF
length: 16; D: .; size: .; J: TRBJ1-6; V: TRBV19; DNA: TGTGCCAGTAGGGATACAGGGCGGTCGGATATTTCACCCCTCCACTTT; CDR3: CASRDTGRSDISPLHF
length: 15; D: TRBD2; size: once; J: TRBJ2-5; V: TRBV19; DNA: TGTGCCAGTAGTCCGAGCGGGGGGGTCCAAGAGACCCAGTACTTC; CDR3: CASSPSGGVQETQYF
length: 13; D: .; size: .; J: TRBJ2-4; V: TRBV7-6; DNA: TGTGCCAGCAGCTTAAAGCCCGGGGACATTCAGTACTTC; CDR3: CASSLKPGDIQYF
length: 14; D: .; size: once; J: TRBJ1-1; V: TRBV7-6; DNA: TGTGCCAGCAGCTTATTCAGTAAGAACACTGAAGCTTTCTTT; CDR3: CASSLFSKNTEAFF
length: 16; D: TRBD1; size: .; J: TRBJ2-1; V: TRBV28; DNA: TGTGCCAGCAGATTAGGACCGGGACAGGGGGACAATGAGCAGTTCTTC; CDR3: CASRLGPGQGDNEQFF
length: 16; D: TRBD2; size: .; J: TRBJ2-7; V: TRBV5-1; DNA: TGCGCCAGCAGCTTGGGATCCAGCGGGGGGGCCTACGAGCAGTACTTC; CDR3: CASSLGSSGGAYEQYF
length: 15; D: TRBD2; size: .; J: TRBJ2-5; V: TRBV7-3; DNA: TGTGCCAGCAGCTTAAGCGGGGGGGCCCGGGAGACCCAGTACTTC; CDR3: CASSLSGGARETQYF
length: 13; D: TRBD1; size: .; J: TRBJ1-2; V: TRBV5-6; DNA: TGTGCCAGCAGCCCGGACAGGGTCTATGGCTACACCTTC; CDR3: CASSPDRVYGYTF
length: 14; D: .; size: once; J: TRBJ2-3; V: TRBV12-2; DNA: TGTGCAAGTCGCTCCGGACATCTTGGGGATACGCAGTATTTT; CDR3: CASRSGHLGDTQYF
length: 14; D: .; size: .; J: TRBJ1-4; V: TRBV6-1; DNA: TGTGCCAGCAGTGCAAGGGGGTTTGGGGAAAAACTGTTTTTT; CDR3: CASSARGFGEKLFF
length: 18; D: TRBD2; size: .; J: TRBJ2-1; V: TRBV6-1; DNA: TGTGCCAGCAGTGGACCTTCGAGTGGTAGCGGGTTCTACAATGAGCAGTTCTTC; CDR3: CASSGPSSGSGFYNEQFF
length: 15; D: TRBD1; size: .; J: TRBJ2-7; V: TRBV6-1; DNA: TGTGCCAGCAGCGCCAGGGGGTTCGCACTCTACGAGCAGTACTTC; CDR3: CASSARGFALYEQYF
length: 16; D: TRBD2; size: .; J: TRBJ2-1; V: TRBV7-2; DNA: TGTGCCAGCAGCTTAGTTGGCGGGAGCTTTTACAATGAGCAGTTCTTC; CDR3: CASSLVGGSFYNEQFF
length: 16; D: .; size: .; J: TRBJ2-1; V: TRBV6-1; DNA: TGTGCCAGCAGTGAACTACCGCCAAGCTCCTACAATGAGCAGTTCTTC; CDR3: CASSELPPSSYNEQFF
length: 15; D: TRBD2; size: .; J: TRBJ2-3; V: TRBV6-4; DNA: TGTGCCAGCAGTGCCGGGACTAGCGGGGAGGATACGCAGTATTTT; CDR3: CASSAGTSGEDTQYF
length: 15; D: TRBD1; size: .; J: TRBJ2-5; V: TRBV18; DNA: TGTGCCAGCTCACCAGGGGACAGGGGGCCGAAGACCCAGTACTTC; CDR3: CASSPGDRGPKTQYF
length: 15; D: TRBD2; size: .; J: TRBJ2-1; V: TRBV6-5; DNA: TGTGCCAGCAGAACCGGGACTAGATTCAACAATGAGCAGTTCTTC; CDR3: CASRTGTRFNNEQFF
length: 15; D: .; size: .; J: TRBJ2-6; V: TRBV28; DNA: TGTGCCTCCAACGGGGGGCACCCTGGGGCCAACGTCCTGACTTTC; CDR3: CASNGGHPGANVLTF
length: 13; D: .; size: .; J: TRBJ1-1; V: TRBV6-5; DNA: TGTGCCAGCAGGAGACAGACGAACACTGAAGCTTTCTTT; CDR3: CASRRQTNTEAFF
length: 17; D: TRBD2; size: .; J: TRBJ2-1; V: TRBV10-3; DNA: TGTGCCATCAGCTCGACTAGCGGGGGGGACTCCTACAATGAGCAGTTCTTC; CDR3: CAISSTSGGDSYNEQFF
length: 11; D: .; size: few; J: TRBJ1-2; V: TRBV28; DNA: TGTGCCAGCAGTTTTCGCTATGGCTACACCTTC; CDR3: CASSFRYGYTF
length: 17; D: TRBD1; size: medium-sized; J: TRBJ2-2; V: TRBV5-4; DNA: TGTGCCAGCAGCCCTCCGGGACAGGGTGTTATCACCGGGGAGCTGTTTTTT; CDR3: CASSPPGQGVITGELFF
length: 13; D: .; size: .; J: TRBJ1-2; V: TRBV30; DNA: TGTGCCTGGAGCGTTAGGGGGAACTATGGCTACACCTTC; CDR3: CAWSVRGNYGYTF
length: 14; D: .; size: .; J: TRBJ1-5; V: TRBV2; DNA: TGTGCCAGCAGCGCGTCAGGGGCCCATCAGCCCCAGCATTTT; CDR3: CASSASGAHQPQHF
length: 14; D: .; size: .; J: TRBJ2-7; V: TRBV27; DNA: TGTGCCAGCAGTTTATTCCCGGGAGACTACGAGCAGTACTTC; CDR3: CASSLFPGDYEQYF
length: 16; D: TRBD1; size: .; J: TRBJ2-3; V: TRBV19; DNA: TGTGCCAGTAGTATGGGACAGGGGGCCCGGGGTGATACGCAGTATTTT; CDR3: CASSMGQGARGDTQYF
length: 18; D: .; size: .; J: TRBJ1-5; V: TRBV7-2; DNA: TGTGCCAGCAGCTCCCGGAGCTGGCACCTAGAGAGCAATCAGCCCCAGCATTTT; CDR3: CASSSRSWHLESNQPQHF
length: 16; D: TRBD2; size: .; J: TRBJ2-1; V: TRBV19; DNA: TGTGCCAGTAGTATCCAAACGGGGGGGACCTACAATGAGCAGTTCTTC; CDR3: CASSIQTGGTYNEQFF
length: 14; D: TRBD1; size: few; J: TRBJ1-5; V: TRBV7-8; DNA: TGTGCCAGCAGCGGACAGGGGGGCAATCAGCCCCAGCATTTT; CDR3: CASSGQGGNQPQHF
length: 16; D: TRBD2; size: .; J: TRBJ2-1; V: TRBV7-3; DNA: TGTGCCAGCAGCTCAACGGGACTAGCGGGGGGGAATGAGCAGTTCTTC; CDR3: CASSSTGLAGGNEQFF
length: 13; D: .; size: .; J: TRBJ2-7; V: TRBV1; DNA: TGCACCAGCAGCCCGGCGGGAGCCCACGAGCAGTACTTC; CDR3: CTSSPAGAHEQYF
length: 14; D: TRBD2; size: .; J: TRBJ2-1; V: TRBV7-2; DNA: TGTGCCAGCAGCCGAGCGGGAACTTACAATGAGCAGTTCTTC; CDR3: CASSRAGTYNEQFF
length: 15; D: TRBD1; size: .; J: TRBJ2-1; V: TRBV15; DNA: TGTGCCACCAGCACCACAGGGGGTACTCTCAATGAGCAGTTCTTC; CDR3: CATSTTGGTLNEQFF
length: 14; D: .; size: few; J: TRBJ1-6; V: TRBV28; DNA: TGTGCCAGCAGTCTTTACGGGACATCCTCACCCCTCCACTTT; CDR3: CASSLYGTSSPLHF